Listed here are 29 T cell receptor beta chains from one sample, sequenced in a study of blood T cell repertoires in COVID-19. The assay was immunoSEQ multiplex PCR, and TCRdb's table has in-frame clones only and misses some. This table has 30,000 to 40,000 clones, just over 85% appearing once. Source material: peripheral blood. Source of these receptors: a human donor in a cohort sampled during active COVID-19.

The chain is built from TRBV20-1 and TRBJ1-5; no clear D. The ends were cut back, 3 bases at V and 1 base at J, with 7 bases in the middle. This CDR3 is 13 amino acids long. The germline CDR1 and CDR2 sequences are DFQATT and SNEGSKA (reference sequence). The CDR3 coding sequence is TGCAGTGCTAGTGGCGGAAGCAATCAGCCCCAGCATTTT. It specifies CSASGGSNQPQHF.

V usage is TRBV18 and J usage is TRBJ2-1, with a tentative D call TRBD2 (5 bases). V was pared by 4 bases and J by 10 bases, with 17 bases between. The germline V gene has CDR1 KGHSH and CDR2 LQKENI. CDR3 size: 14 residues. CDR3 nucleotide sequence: TGTGCCAGCTCACTATTAGCGATCTTAGAGGAGCAGTTCTTC. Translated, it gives CASSLLAILEEQFF.

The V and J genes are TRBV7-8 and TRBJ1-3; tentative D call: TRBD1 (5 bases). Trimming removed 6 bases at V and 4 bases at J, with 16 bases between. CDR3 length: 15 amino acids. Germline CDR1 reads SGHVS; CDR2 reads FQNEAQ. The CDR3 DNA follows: TGTGCCAGCAGTTCCAGCGGGGGATCAGGAAACACCATATATTTT. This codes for CASSSSGGSGNTIYF.

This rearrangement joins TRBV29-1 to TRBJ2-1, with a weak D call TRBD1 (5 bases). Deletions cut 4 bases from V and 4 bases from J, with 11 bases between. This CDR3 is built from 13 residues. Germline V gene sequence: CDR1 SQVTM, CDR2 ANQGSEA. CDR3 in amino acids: CSVGAGLYNEQFF. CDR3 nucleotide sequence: TGCAGCGTTGGGGCAGGGCTATACAATGAGCAGTTCTTC.

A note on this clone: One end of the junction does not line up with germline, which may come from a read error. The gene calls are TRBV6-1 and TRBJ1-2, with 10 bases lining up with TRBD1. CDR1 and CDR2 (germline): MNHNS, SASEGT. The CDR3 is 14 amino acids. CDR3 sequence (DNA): TGTGCCAGCAGTGAAGGGCAGACAGGGGGCAGCAGTATATTC. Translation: CASSEGQTGGSSIF.

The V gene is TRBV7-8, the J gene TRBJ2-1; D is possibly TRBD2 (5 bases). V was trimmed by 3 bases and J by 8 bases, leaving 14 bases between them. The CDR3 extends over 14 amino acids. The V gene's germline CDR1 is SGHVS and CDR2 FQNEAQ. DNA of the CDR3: TGTGCCAGCAGCTTGCCCTGGCGGGTGTATGAGCAGTTCTTC. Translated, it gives CASSLPWRVYEQFF. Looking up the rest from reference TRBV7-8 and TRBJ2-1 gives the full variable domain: GAGVSQSPRYKVAKRGQDVALRCDPISGHVSLFWYQQALGQGPEFLTYFQNEAQLDKSGLPSDRFFAERPEGSVSTLKIQRTQQEDSAVYLCASSLPWRVYEQFFGPGTRLTVL.

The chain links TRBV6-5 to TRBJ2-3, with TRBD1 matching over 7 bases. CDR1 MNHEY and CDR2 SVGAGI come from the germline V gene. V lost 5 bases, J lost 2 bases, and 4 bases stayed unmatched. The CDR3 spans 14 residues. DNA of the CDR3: TGTGCCAGCAGTATGACAGGGACCACAGATACGCAGTATTTT. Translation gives CASSMTGTTDTQYF.

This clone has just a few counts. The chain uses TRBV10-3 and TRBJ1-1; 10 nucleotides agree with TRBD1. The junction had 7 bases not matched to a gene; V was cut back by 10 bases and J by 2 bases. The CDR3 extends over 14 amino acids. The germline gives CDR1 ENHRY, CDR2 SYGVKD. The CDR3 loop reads CASGTGDSNTEAFF. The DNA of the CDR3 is TGTGCCAGCGGGACAGGGGACAGCAACACTGAAGCTTTCTTT.

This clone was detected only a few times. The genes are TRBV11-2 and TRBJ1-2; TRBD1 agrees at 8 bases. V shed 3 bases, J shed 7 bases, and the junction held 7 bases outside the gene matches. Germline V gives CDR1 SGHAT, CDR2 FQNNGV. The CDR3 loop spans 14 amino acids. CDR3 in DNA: TGTGCCAGCAGCTTGGCGGGACAGGTCTCTGGCTACACCTTC. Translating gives CASSLAGQVSGYTF.

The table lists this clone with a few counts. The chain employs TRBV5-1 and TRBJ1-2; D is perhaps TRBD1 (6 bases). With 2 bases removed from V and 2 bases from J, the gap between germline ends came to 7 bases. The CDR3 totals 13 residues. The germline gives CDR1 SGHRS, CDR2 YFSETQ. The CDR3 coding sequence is TGCGCCAGCAGCTTTCAGGGGAACTATGGCTACACCTTC. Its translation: CASSFQGNYGYTF.

The CDR3 region has the DNA TGTGCCAGCAGCACAGGACAGCCCCCCGGGGAGACCCAGTACTTC. Its translation: CASSTGQPPGETQYF. The V gene is TRBV21-1, the J gene TRBJ2-5; the table calls TRBD1, which could not be checked here. TRBV21-1 is reported as a pseudogene. The CDR3 has 15 residues.

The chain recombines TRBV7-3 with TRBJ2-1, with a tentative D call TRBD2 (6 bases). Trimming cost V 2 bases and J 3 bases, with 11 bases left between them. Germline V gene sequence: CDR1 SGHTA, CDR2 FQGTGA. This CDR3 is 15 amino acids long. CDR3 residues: CASSLATGDYNEQFF. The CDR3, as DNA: TGTGCCAGCAGCTTAGCGACGGGAGACTACAATGAGCAGTTCTTC.

The CDR3 region is CSVDSGDRSQFF. The CDR3 region has the DNA TGCAGCGTTGATTCCGGGGACAGGAGCCAGTTCTTC. The rearrangement joins TRBV29-1 to TRBJ2-1, with 8 bases matching TRBD1. This CDR3 region has 12 residues. V shed 3 bases and J 13 bases; nucleotides not matched to a gene: 8. Germline CDR1 reads SQVTM; CDR2 reads ANQGSEA.

CDR3: CASSLLAGARYKNIQYF. CDR3 nucleotide sequence: TGTGCCAGCAGCTTGCTAGCGGGGGCCCGATACAAAAACATTCAGTACTTC. This chain connects TRBV5-6 to TRBJ2-4; 10 bases map to TRBD2. CDR1 is SGHDT and CDR2 is YYEEEE in the germline V gene. V trimming: 1 base; J trimming: 3 bases; junction bases outside the gene matches: 7. This CDR3 has 17 amino acids.

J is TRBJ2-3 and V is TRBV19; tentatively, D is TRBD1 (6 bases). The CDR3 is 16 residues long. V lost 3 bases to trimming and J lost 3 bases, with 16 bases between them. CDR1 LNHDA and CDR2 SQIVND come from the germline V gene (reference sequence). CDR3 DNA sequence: TGTGCCAGTAGTATCACTGGGGGCAGGGCGACAGATACGCAGTATTTT. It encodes CASSITGGRATDTQYF.

Here the CDR3 reads CASRLSDRFETGELFF. Written as DNA, the CDR3 is TGTGCAAGTCGCTTAAGCGACAGGTTTGAAACCGGGGAGCTGTTTTTT. The rearrangement joins TRBV12-2 to TRBJ2-2; no check of the table's D call, TRBD1, against the DNA was made. TRBV12-2 is shown as a pseudogene. The CDR3 is 16 residues long.

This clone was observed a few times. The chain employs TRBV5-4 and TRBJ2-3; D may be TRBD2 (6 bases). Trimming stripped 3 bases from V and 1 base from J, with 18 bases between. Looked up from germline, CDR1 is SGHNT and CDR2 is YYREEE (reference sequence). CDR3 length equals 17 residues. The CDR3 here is CASSSTPLGGGTDTQYF. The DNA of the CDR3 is TGTGCCAGCAGCTCCACCCCGTTGGGGGGAGGCACAGATACGCAGTATTTT.

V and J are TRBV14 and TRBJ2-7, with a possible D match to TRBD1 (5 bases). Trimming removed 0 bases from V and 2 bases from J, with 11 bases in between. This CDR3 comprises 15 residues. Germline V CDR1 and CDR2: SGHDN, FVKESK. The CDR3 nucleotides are TGTGCCAGCAGCCAAGATCCAGGGATCCCCTACGAGCAGTACTTC. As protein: CASSQDPGIPYEQYF.

CDR3 DNA: TGTGCCAGCAGTTCTGGCAGGGCAAATGAGCAGTTCTTC. It codes for CASSSGRANEQFF. The rearrangement joins TRBV11-2 to TRBJ2-1, with D possibly matching TRBD1 (5 bases). From germline, CDR1 is SGHAT and CDR2 FQNNGV. The CDR3 has 13 residues. V lost 6 bases to trimming and J lost 7 bases, with 13 bases between them.

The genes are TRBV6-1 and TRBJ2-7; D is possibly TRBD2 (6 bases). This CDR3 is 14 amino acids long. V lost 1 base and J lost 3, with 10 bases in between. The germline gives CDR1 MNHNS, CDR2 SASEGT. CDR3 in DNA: TGTGCCAGCAGTGAAGAAGGAGGGCTCTACGAGCAGTACTTC. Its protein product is CASSEEGGLYEQYF.

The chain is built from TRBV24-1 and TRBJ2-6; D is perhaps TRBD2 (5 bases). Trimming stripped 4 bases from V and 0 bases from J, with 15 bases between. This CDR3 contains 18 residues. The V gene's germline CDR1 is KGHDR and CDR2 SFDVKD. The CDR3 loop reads CATSDPGITGSGANVLTF. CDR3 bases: TGTGCCACCAGTGACCCCGGGATAACGGGCTCTGGGGCCAACGTCCTGACTTTC.

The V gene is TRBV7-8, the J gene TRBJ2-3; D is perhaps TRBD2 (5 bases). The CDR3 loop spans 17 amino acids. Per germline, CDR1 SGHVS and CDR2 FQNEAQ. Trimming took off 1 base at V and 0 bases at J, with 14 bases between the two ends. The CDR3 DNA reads TGTGCCAGCAGCTTAGTGGGCGGGCGCGTTAGCACAGATACGCAGTATTTT. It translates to CASSLVGGRVSTDTQYF.

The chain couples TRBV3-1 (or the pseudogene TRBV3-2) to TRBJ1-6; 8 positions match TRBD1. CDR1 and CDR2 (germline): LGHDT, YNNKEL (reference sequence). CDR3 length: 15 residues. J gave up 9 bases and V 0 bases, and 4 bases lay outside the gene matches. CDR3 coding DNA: TGTGCCAGCAGCCAAGACTCAGGGGGCAGTTCACCCCTCCACTTT. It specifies CASSQDSGGSSPLHF.

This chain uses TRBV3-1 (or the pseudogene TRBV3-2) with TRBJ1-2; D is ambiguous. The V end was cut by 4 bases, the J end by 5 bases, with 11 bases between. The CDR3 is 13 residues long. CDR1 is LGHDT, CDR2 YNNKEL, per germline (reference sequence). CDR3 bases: TGTGCCAGCAGCCCCCAATGGGCGTATGGCTACACCTTC. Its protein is CASSPQWAYGYTF.

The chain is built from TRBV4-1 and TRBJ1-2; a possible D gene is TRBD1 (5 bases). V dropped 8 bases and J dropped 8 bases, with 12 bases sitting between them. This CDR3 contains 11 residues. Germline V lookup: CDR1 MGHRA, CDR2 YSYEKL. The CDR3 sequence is CASREGIGYTF. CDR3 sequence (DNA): TGCGCCAGCCGGGAGGGGATAGGCTACACCTTC.

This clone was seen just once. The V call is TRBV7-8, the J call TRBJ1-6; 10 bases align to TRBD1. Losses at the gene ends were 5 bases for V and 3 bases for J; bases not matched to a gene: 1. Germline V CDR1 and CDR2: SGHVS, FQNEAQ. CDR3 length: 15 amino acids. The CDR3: CASSRDRGYNSPLHF. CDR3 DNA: TGTGCCAGCAGCCGGGACAGGGGCTATAATTCACCCCTCCACTTT.

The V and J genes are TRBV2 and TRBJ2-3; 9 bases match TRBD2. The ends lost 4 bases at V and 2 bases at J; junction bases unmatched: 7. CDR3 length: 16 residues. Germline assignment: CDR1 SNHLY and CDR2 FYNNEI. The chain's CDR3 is CASSGVAGAATDTQYF. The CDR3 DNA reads TGTGCCAGCAGTGGGGTAGCGGGGGCCGCCACAGATACGCAGTATTTT.

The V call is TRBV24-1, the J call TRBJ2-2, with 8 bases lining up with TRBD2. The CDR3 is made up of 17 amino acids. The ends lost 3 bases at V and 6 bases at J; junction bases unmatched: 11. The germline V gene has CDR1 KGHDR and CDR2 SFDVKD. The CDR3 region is CATSDPTGGRYAGELFF. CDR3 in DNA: TGTGCCACCAGTGATCCGACTGGCGGGAGGTACGCCGGGGAGCTGTTTTTT.

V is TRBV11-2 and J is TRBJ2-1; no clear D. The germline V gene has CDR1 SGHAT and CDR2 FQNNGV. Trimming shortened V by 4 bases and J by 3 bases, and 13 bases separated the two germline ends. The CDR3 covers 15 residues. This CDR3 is CASSSEVLRYNEQFF. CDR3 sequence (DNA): TGTGCCAGCAGCTCTGAGGTCCTCCGCTACAATGAGCAGTTCTTC.